This T cell receptor beta chain was captured by sequencing in a study of CD8+ T cells in alopecia areata. The overall study: Treated individuals took tofacitinib by mouth, 5 to 10 mg twice daily. Dosing with tofacitinib proceeded for 6 to 18 months, followed by 6 months off drug. Study-wide points: Scalp sequencing captures resident alphabeta T cells of normal skin too. Lesional scalp, notably in alopecia totalis/universalis, had clonality above that of normal scalp.

In the case of this clone: As yet, its antigen is unknown.

The germline V gene encodes CDR1 SQVTM and CDR2 ANQGSEA. This CDR3 is 14 amino acids long. Peripheral blood samples and lesional scalp punch biopsies were obtained from alopecia areata patients. cDNA prepared by RNA extraction and subsequent reverse transcription served as the template for sequencing. The method was immunoSEQ multiplex PCR; TCRdb's version includes in-frame clones alone and lacks a portion of them. The sample includes 10,000 to 15,000 clones, about 56% of them seen just once. Sequenced input: skin. The sequence was obtained from a human donor with alopecia areata. This chain uses TRBV29-1 with TRBJ2-5, with 9 bases identical to TRBD1. The J call may be in error: the DNA end matches TRBJ2-7 better. The CDR3 DNA reads as TGCAGCGTTACCGGGACAGGGACCTCCTACGAGCAGTACTTC. It encodes CSVTGTGTSYEQYF.